A selection of T cell receptor beta chains follows, all from one sample in a study of immune aging and cytomegalovirus after organ transplant. TCRdb analysed the single-cell sequencing reads with MiXCR anew, one entry per CDR3 protein. The table records fewer than 25,000 distinct CDR3 sequences, about a third of them present only once. Their antigen targets remain unknown. This sample comprised CMV peptide-activated CD4+ and CD8+ T cells sorted from blood, obtained at five time points, pooled. These receptor sequences come from a female donor who had a heart transplant and CMV viremia. CDR3s include the opening cysteine and the closing phenylalanine or tryptophan. The D gene is left open where the match is weak.

CDR3: CASSQAGRSSPLHF; DNA: TGTGCCAGCAGCCAAGCTGGCAGAAGTTCACCCCTCCACTTT; V: TRBV3-1; D: NA; J: TRBJ1-6
CDR3: CASSVTLEQYF; DNA: TGTGCCAGCAGCGTGACTTTGGAGCAGTACTTC; V: TRBV11-2; D: NA; J: TRBJ2-7
CDR3: CSARTGSYNEQFF; DNA: TGCAGTGCCCGGACCGGCTCCTACAATGAGCAGTTCTTC; V: TRBV20-1; D: NA; J: TRBJ2-1
CDR3: CASSLRRGDTQYF; DNA: TGTGCCAGCAGCCTTAGACGGGGAGATACGCAGTATTTT; V: TRBV9; D: NA; J: TRBJ2-3
CDR3: CASSDETSGSFDEQFF; DNA: TGTGCCAGCTCCGACGAGACTAGCGGGAGTTTCGATGAGCAGTTCTTC; V: TRBV19; D: TRBD2; J: TRBJ2-1
CDR3: CASSSRRTGGKTEAFF; DNA: TGTGCCAGCAGCTCCCGTCGGACAGGGGGAAAAACTGAAGCTTTCTTT; V: TRBV5-4; D: TRBD1; J: TRBJ1-1
CDR3: CASRKRQGAYNYGYTF; DNA: TGTGCCAGCAGGAAGAGACAGGGGGCTTATAACTATGGCTACACCTTC; V: TRBV12-3/TRBV12-4; D: TRBD1; J: TRBJ1-2
CDR3: CASTVSPSGVEETQYF; DNA: TGTGCCAGCACCGTGAGCCCTAGCGGGGTGGAAGAGACCCAGTACTTC; V: TRBV6-2/TRBV6-3; D: TRBD2; J: TRBJ2-5
CDR3: CASSLNTGGSNTEAFF; DNA: TGCGCCAGCAGCTTGAATACAGGGGGCTCCAACACTGAAGCTTTCTTT; V: TRBV5-1; D: TRBD1; J: TRBJ1-1
CDR3: CASSLVGLPRTGGTRYNEQFF; DNA: TGTGCCAGCAGCTTAGTTGGTCTCCCCCGCACCGGGGGGACCCGTTACAATGAGCAGTTCTTC; V: TRBV11-2; D: TRBD2; J: TRBJ2-1